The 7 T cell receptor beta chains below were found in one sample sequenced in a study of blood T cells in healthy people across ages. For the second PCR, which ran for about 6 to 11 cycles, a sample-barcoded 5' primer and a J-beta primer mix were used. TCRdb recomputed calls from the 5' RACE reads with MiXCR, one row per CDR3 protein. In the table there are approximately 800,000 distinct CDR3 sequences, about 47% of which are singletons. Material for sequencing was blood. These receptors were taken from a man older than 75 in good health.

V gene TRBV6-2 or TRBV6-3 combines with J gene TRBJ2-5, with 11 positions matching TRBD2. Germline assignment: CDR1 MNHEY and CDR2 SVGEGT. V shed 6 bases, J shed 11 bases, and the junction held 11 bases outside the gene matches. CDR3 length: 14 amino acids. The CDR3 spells CASRIAGGPNEQYF. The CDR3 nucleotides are TGTGCCAGCAGAATAGCGGGAGGGCCAAATGAGCAGTACTTC.

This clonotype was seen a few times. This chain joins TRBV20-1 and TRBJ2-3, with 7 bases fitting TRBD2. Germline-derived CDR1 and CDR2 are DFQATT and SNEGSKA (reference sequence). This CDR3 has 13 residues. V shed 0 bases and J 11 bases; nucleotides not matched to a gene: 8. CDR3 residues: CSAREGGDSLQYF. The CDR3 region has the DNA TGCAGTGCTAGAGAGGGGGGGGACTCTCTGCAGTATTTT.

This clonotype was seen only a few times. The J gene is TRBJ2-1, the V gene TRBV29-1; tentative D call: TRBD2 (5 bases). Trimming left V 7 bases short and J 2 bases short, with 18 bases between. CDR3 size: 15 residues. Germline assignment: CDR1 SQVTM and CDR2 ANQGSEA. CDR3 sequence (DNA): TGCAGCGCCACCCTGACGGGGAGCGCCTACAATGAGCAGTTCTTC. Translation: CSATLTGSAYNEQFF.

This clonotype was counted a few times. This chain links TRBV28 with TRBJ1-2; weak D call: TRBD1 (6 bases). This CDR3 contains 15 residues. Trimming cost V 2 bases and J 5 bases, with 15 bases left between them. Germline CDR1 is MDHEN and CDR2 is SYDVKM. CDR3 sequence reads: CASSLGGQLSYGYTF. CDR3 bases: TGTGCCAGCAGTTTAGGGGGACAACTTAGTTATGGCTACACCTTC.

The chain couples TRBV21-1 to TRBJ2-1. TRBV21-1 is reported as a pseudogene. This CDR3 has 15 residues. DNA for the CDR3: TGTGCCAGCAGCAAACGGGTACCTCGACTAAATGAGCAGTTCTTC. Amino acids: CASSKRVPRLNEQFF.

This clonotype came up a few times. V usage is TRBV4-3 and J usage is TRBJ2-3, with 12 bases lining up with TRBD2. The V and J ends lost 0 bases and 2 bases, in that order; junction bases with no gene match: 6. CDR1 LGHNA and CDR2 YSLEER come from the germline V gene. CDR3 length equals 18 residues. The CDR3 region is CASSQEATSGSPTDTQYF. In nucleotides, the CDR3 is TGCGCCAGCAGCCAAGAGGCGACTAGCGGGAGCCCCACAGATACGCAGTATTTT.

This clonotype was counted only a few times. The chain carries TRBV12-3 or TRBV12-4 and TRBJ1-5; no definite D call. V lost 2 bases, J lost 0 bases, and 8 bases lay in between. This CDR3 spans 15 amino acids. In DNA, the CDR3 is TGTGCCAGCAGTTTACGACTAGATAGCAATCAGCCCCAGCATTTT. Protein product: CASSLRLDSNQPQHF.